This T cell receptor beta chain appears in the sequencing data of a study of radiotherapy plus CTLA-4 blockade in lung cancer. This clone was picked up a small number of times. The data were produced by immunoSEQ multiplex PCR, yet TCRdb's version contains in-frame clones alone and is incomplete. Of about 83,000 clones listed, 78% are singletons. The study treated chemo-refractory metastatic non-small-cell lung cancer patients with focal radiation plus ipilimumab CTLA-4 blockade. The CDR3 has 15 amino acids. Germline CDR1 reads MNHEY; CDR2 reads SVGAGI. Between the trimmed V and J ends, which lost 2 bases and 0 bases, there was a span of 11 bases.

The chain is built from TRBV6-5 and TRBJ2-7, with D maybe TRBD2 (7 bases). The sequence was obtained from a human donor with non-small cell lung cancer who had a partial response to radiotherapy plus ipilimumab. Some clones in this sample may be carry-over from other donors' samples. The sequences come from peripheral blood, collected from a patient treated with radiotherapy plus ipilimumab. CDR3 region: CASSYAAGASYEQYF. For the CDR3, the DNA is TGTGCCAGCAGTTACGCGGCGGGGGCCTCCTACGAGCAGTACTTC.